This T cell receptor beta chain was sequenced for a study of T-cell reconstitution after alpha-beta-depleted transplantation in children. This clonotype has a count of ten or more. During its preparation, the TCRbeta library received unique molecular identifiers. MiXCR, run by TCRdb on the PCR reads, gives a single entry per CDR3 protein. The sample shows nearly 400,000 distinct CDR3 sequences, 20% of them seen only once. Germline V gene sequence: CDR1 DFQATT, CDR2 SNEGSKA (reference sequence). Losses at the gene ends were 5 bases for V and 4 bases for J; bases not matched to a gene: 5. CDR3 length equals 14 residues.

The rearrangement joins TRBV20-1 to TRBJ2-1, with 10 positions matching TRBD2. Sequenced material: PBMCs from the stem cell graft donor, taken from the stem cell graft. The clonotype comes from a human donor who donated a stem cell graft to a child with acute myeloid leukemia. The CDR3 DNA reads as TGCAGTGCTCTTGGACTAGCGGTGTACAATGAGCAGTTCTTC. Translated: CSALGLAVYNEQFF.